The 28 T cell receptor beta chains below were found in one sample sequenced in a study of spatial heterogeneity in lung cancer. Time point in this sample: sample taken at primary tumor resection. TCRdb called the 5' RACE reads again in MiXCR, with one record for every CDR3 protein. In the table there are several thousand distinct CDR3 sequences, under 8.5% of which are singletons. Sequenced material: normal lung tissue next to the tumor, taken at surgery. These receptors were obtained from a female donor with early-stage non-small cell lung cancer.

This clonotype was seen at least ten times. The V call is TRBV7-8, the J call TRBJ2-5; TRBD2 aligns across 8 bases. V shed 2 bases and J 2 bases; nucleotides not matched to a gene: 7. The CDR3 spans 16 residues. Germline lookup yields CDR1 SGHVS and CDR2 FQNEAQ. The CDR3 DNA reads as TGTGCCAGCAGCTTACGGGGCGGGGGGAAGCAAGAGACCCAGTACTTC. It yields the protein CASSLRGGGKQETQYF.

This clonotype was recorded at least ten times. V and J are TRBV6-1 and TRBJ2-2; 13 positions match TRBD2. Per germline, CDR1 MNHNS and CDR2 SASEGT. The J segment lost 5 bases and the V segment lost 5 bases, leaving 5 bases of the junction unmatched. This CDR3 has 16 residues. CDR3 sequence (DNA): TGTGCCAGCAGTACTAGCGGGGGGGAAAGGACCGGGGAGCTGTTTTTT. This encodes CASSTSGGERTGELFF.

This clonotype showed up many times. The rearrangement links TRBV6-6 to TRBJ1-6; 10 positions match TRBD1. After removal of 6 bases from V and 7 bases from J, the junction contained 6 bases not matched to a gene. Germline CDR1 and CDR2: MNHNY and SVGAGI (reference sequence). This CDR3 has 15 amino acids. CDR3 sequence reads: CASSEGQGRNSPLHF. CDR3 DNA: TGTGCCAGCAGCGAGGGACAGGGGAGGAATTCACCCCTCCACTTT.

This chain uses TRBV6-5 with TRBJ1-6; tentatively, D is TRBD1 (5 bases). The germline V and J ends were trimmed by 10 bases and 7 bases, with 11 bases remaining between them. The CDR3 has 12 amino acids. In germline, CDR1 is MNHEY, CDR2 SVGAGI. The CDR3 DNA sequence: TGTGCCACCCGGGACGGGAATTCACCCCTCCACTTT. Translating gives CATRDGNSPLHF.

This clonotype was recorded many times. It is unclear where the CDR3 begins or ends on the DNA, so no DNA is shown, and the CDR3 is as TCRdb lists it. The chain carries TRBV10-3 and TRBJ1-2; the table's D call TRBD1 went unverified against the DNA. The V gene's germline CDR1 is ENHRY and CDR2 SYGVKD. The CDR3 has 24 amino acids, counting both end residues. CDR3 sequence reads: CAISESNTGRGAYTFGSGTRAYTF.

Many counts were recorded for this clonotype. This chain joins TRBV28 and TRBJ2-7, with D perhaps TRBD1 (6 bases). Trimming cost V 4 bases and J 2 bases, with 9 bases left between them. CDR1 and CDR2 (germline): MDHEN, SYDVKM. The length of the CDR3 is 13 residues. The CDR3 bases are TGTGCCAGCAGTTGGACAGCTCCCTACGAGCAGTACTTC. Amino acids: CASSWTAPYEQYF.

Regarding this clonotype: A much more abundant neighbour one base away suggests this may be a read error. This chain uses TRBV10-3 with TRBJ1-5; D possibly corresponds to TRBD1 (6 bases). The CDR3 runs to 14 residues. Germline CDR1 is ENHRY and CDR2 is SYGVKD. V was trimmed by 2 bases and J by 7 bases, leaving 12 bases between them. This CDR3 is CAISETGCQQPQHF. CDR3 DNA sequence: TGTGCCATCAGTGAGACAGGGTGTCAACAGCCCCAGCATTTT.

The genes are TRBV6-1 and TRBJ2-5; 8 bases match TRBD1. V dropped 3 bases and J dropped 1; count of bases not matched to a gene: 4. Germline assignment: CDR1 MNHNS and CDR2 SASEGT. CDR3 length: 15 amino acids. DNA of the CDR3: TGTGCCAGCAGTGATCAGGGGGCCCCCCAAGAGACCCAGTACTTC. This sequence encodes CASSDQGAPQETQYF.

The J gene is TRBJ2-1, the V gene TRBV5-1, with 9 positions matching TRBD1. The germline gives CDR1 SGHRS, CDR2 YFSETQ. The CDR3 extends over 16 amino acids. With 5 bases clipped from V and 3 bases from J, the junction kept 9 bases outside the gene matches. CDR3 in DNA: TGCGCCAGCAGTTACTCCGGGACAGGGATCTACAATGAGCAGTTCTTC. Protein sequence: CASSYSGTGIYNEQFF.

Sample share makes this clonotype medium-sized. This sequence joins TRBV4-2 and TRBJ1-1, with D possibly matching TRBD1 (6 bases). The ends were cut back, 0 bases at V and 1 base at J, with 9 bases in the middle. The CDR3 spans 15 residues. Germline V lookup: CDR1 LGHNA, CDR2 YNFKEQ. CDR3 region: CASSQDPGANTEAFF. The DNA of the CDR3 is TGTGCCAGCAGCCAAGATCCAGGGGCGAACACTGAAGCTTTCTTT.

This clonotype came up a few times. The genes are TRBV10-3 and TRBJ2-1; 9 bases line up with TRBD1. The length of the CDR3 is 14 residues. The trim removed 0 bases at V and 7 bases at J, leaving 1 base unmatched. Germline CDR1 is ENHRY and CDR2 is SYGVKD. The CDR3 spells CAISESGQGNEQFF. CDR3 bases: TGTGCCATCAGTGAGTCCGGACAGGGGAATGAGCAGTTCTTC.

This clonotype showed up many times. The V and J genes are TRBV5-6 and TRBJ2-1, with D perhaps being TRBD1 or TRBD2 (7 bases each). Trimming left V 0 bases short and J 8 bases short, with 15 bases between. Germline assignment: CDR1 SGHDT and CDR2 YYEEEE. CDR3 size: 15 residues. The CDR3 DNA follows: TGTGCCAGCAGCTTGGCAGGGGGGGCCCTCGATGAGCAGTTCTTC. Its translation is CASSLAGGALDEQFF.

This clonotype appeared many times. The chain recombines TRBV9 with TRBJ1-1; no definite D call. CDR1 is SGDLS, CDR2 YYNGEE, per germline. With 4 bases removed from V and 7 bases from J, the gap between germline ends came to 17 bases. The CDR3 extends over 14 amino acids. CDR3 amino acids: CASSPGRRLVEAFF. CDR3 in DNA: TGTGCCAGCAGCCCCGGGCGCAGGTTGGTTGAAGCTTTCTTT.

This clonotype is medium-sized in the sample. The CDR3 DNA follows: TGTGCCAGCAGTGGCAACAGACAAGTAGAGGGGTGGTACTTC. Translation: CASSGNRQVEGWYF. The chain employs TRBV25-1 and TRBJ2-7; either TRBD1 or TRBD2 may supply D (5 bases each). V lost 4 bases and J lost 12, with 22 bases in between. CDR3 size: 14 residues. The V gene's germline CDR1 is MGHDK and CDR2 SYGVNS.

The table lists this clonotype with many counts. The V gene is TRBV6-5, the J gene TRBJ1-2; no clear D. The CDR3 sequence is 12 residues long. Between the trimmed V and J ends, which lost 4 bases and 4 bases, there was a span of 7 bases. Germline loops: CDR1 MNHEY, CDR2 SVGAGI. CDR3 in DNA: TGTGCCAGCAGTTCTAACAGCTATGGCTACACCTTC. This encodes CASSSNSYGYTF.

Within the sample, this clonotype is large. The chain uses TRBV7-8 and TRBJ2-1; 7 bases line up with TRBD2. Germline values: CDR1 SGHVS, CDR2 FQNEAQ. CDR3 size: 14 residues. The V and J ends lost 1 base and 13 bases, in that order; junction bases with no gene match: 10. The CDR3 loop reads CASSLGVGLADQFF. CDR3 nucleotide sequence: TGTGCCAGCAGCTTAGGGGTTGGGCTAGCGGATCAGTTCTTC.

Sample share makes this clonotype medium-sized. This chain joins TRBV6-1 and TRBJ2-5; 7 nucleotides align to TRBD2. The CDR3 has 15 amino acids. Germline trimming cut 4 bases from V and 1 base from J; bases unmatched to any gene: 6. The germline CDR1 and CDR2 sequences are MNHNS and SASEGT. CDR3 residues: CASSATRTSQETQYF. CDR3 DNA sequence: TGTGCCAGCAGTGCTACACGGACTAGCCAAGAGACCCAGTACTTC.

This clonotype was counted ten times or more. The rearrangement links TRBV3-1 to TRBJ2-7; tentatively, D is TRBD1 or TRBD2 (5 bases each). Germline CDR1 LGHDT, CDR2 YNNKEL (reference sequence). This CDR3 is built from 14 residues. V lost 0 bases, J lost 7 bases, and 13 bases lay in between. The CDR3 bases are TGTGCCAGCAGCCAAGATGGGGGTATGGGAGAGCAGTACTTC. This sequence encodes CASSQDGGMGEQYF.

This clonotype came up a few times. This chain links TRBV20-1 with TRBJ2-7; D unresolved. Trimming took off 1 base at V and 5 bases at J, with 6 bases between the two ends. Germline values: CDR1 DFQATT, CDR2 SNEGSKA (reference sequence). The CDR3 is made up of 11 amino acids. DNA of the CDR3: TGCAGTGCTAGAGGGGCGGACGAGCAGTACTTC. Protein product: CSARGADEQYF.

This chain uses TRBV29-1 with TRBJ2-5, with a weak D call TRBD2 (6 bases). The CDR3 covers 13 residues. The ends were cut back, 8 bases at V and 1 base at J, with 14 bases in the middle. Germline CDR1 reads SQVTM; CDR2 reads ANQGSEA. Written as DNA, the CDR3 is TGCAGCTGGGGGGACGCCCCCCAAGAGACCCAGTACTTC. This codes for CSWGDAPQETQYF.

By share, this clonotype counts as medium-sized. This rearrangement joins TRBV12-3 or TRBV12-4 to TRBJ1-1; 9 bases match TRBD1. Trimming removed 1 base from V and 11 bases from J; junction bases left unmatched: 5. This CDR3 comprises 13 residues. CDR3 sequence reads: CASSLGGTGTAFF. Written as DNA, the CDR3 is TGTGCCAGCAGTTTAGGGGGGACAGGGACGGCTTTCTTT.

By proportion, this clonotype is medium-sized. This rearrangement joins TRBV20-1 to TRBJ1-1; 8 positions match TRBD1. The CDR3 contains 12 residues. Looked up from germline, CDR1 is DFQATT and CDR2 is SNEGSKA (reference sequence). With 5 bases clipped from V and 1 base from J, the junction kept 0 bases outside the gene matches. As DNA, the CDR3 is TGCAGTGCTGACAGGGGGAACACTGAAGCTTTCTTT. As protein: CSADRGNTEAFF.

This clonotype was counted ten times or more. The gene calls are TRBV6-1 and TRBJ2-7, with D unclear. CDR3 length equals 15 residues. Trimming shortened V by 6 bases and J by 0 bases, and 15 bases separated the two germline ends. CDR1 is MNHNS and CDR2 is SASEGT in the germline V gene. The CDR3 loop is CASRPRGYASYEQYF. In DNA, the CDR3 is TGTGCCAGCAGACCCAGAGGCTATGCCTCCTACGAGCAGTACTTC.

This clonotype was counted a few times. The CDR3: CASSQDSPGPYEQYF. CDR3 in DNA: TGCGCCAGCAGCCAAGATAGCCCGGGCCCCTACGAGCAGTACTTC. V and J are TRBV4-3 and TRBJ2-7; D is unresolved. The germline V gene encodes CDR1 LGHNA and CDR2 YSLEER. The CDR3 sequence is 15 residues long. V gave up 0 bases and J gave up 2 bases, with 11 bases separating them.

This chain uses TRBV18 with TRBJ2-3; TRBD2 matches at 8 bases. The CDR3 contains 15 residues. V gave up 1 base and J gave up 1 base; unmatched junction bases: 1. CDR1 is KGHSH and CDR2 is LQKENI in the germline V gene. This chain's CDR3 is CASSPQAGGTDTQYF. The CDR3 DNA reads TGTGCCAGCTCACCACAAGCGGGGGGCACAGATACGCAGTATTTT.

The rearrangement links TRBV29-1 to TRBJ2-1; D not resolved. The CDR3 totals 15 residues. The V end was cut by 1 base, the J end by 0 bases, with 10 bases between. Germline V gene lookup returns CDR1 SQVTM and CDR2 ANQGSEA. DNA of the CDR3: TGCAGCGTTGAAGGGGATGAGAGCTCCTACAATGAGCAGTTCTTC. As protein: CSVEGDESSYNEQFF.

A note on this clonotype: This could be a read error, since a much larger clone is one nucleotide away. The CDR3 does not end in the conserved phenylalanine or tryptophan, so this is likely a read error. The genes are TRBV12-3 or TRBV12-4 and TRBJ1-1, with D perhaps TRBD1 (5 bases). Trimming cost V 6 bases and J 3 bases, with 11 bases left between them. This CDR3 is 13 amino acids long. CDR3 DNA: TGTGCCAGCAGATCCCAGGGATACACTGAAGCTTTCATT. This encodes CASRSQGYTEAFI.

The table lists this clonotype with many counts. The chain employs TRBV14 and TRBJ1-1, with TRBD1 matching 8 bases. Germline-derived CDR1 and CDR2 are SGHDN and FVKESK. This CDR3 is 15 amino acids long. Germline trimming cut 2 bases from V and 0 bases from J; bases unmatched to any gene: 2. CDR3 bases: TGTGCCAGCAGCCAACGACAGGGGATGAACACTGAAGCTTTCTTT. Protein: CASSQRQGMNTEAFF.